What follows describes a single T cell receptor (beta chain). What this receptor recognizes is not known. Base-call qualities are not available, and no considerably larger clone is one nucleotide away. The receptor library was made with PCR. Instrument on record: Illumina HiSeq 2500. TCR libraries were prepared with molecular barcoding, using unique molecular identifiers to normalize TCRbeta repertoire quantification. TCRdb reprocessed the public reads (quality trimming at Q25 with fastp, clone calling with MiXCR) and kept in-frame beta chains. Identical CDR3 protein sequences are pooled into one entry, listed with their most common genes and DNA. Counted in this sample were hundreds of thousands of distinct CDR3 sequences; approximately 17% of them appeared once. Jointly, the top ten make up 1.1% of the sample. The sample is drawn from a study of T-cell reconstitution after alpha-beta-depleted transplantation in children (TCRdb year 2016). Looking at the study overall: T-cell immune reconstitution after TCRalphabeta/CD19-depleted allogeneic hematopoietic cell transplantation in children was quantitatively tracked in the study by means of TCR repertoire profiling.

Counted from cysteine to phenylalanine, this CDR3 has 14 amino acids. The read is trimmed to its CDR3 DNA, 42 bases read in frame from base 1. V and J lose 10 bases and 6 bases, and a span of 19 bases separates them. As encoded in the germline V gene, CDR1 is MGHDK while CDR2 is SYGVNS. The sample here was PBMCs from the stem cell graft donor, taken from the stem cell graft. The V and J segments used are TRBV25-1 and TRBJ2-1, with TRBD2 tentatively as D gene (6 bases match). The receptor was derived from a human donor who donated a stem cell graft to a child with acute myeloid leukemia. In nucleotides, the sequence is TGTGCCACCATCAAGGAGGGGCGCCCCAATGAGCAGTTCTTC. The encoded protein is CATIKEGRPNEQFF.